The clone carrying this T cell receptor beta chain was recorded many times. TCR beta CDR3 regions were amplified from RNA transcripts. After a first-round RT-PCR with HTBI primers, a second-round multiplex PCR was run. TCRdb itself ran the multiplex PCR reads through MiXCR, one entry per CDR3 protein. The sample carries about 400,000 distinct CDR3 sequences, about 16% recorded once. Every ophthalmopathy donor presented moderate-to-severe activity, CAS ≥3, NOSPECS ≥4 and duration under 3 months. Uncontrolled infections, pregnancy, lactation or other autoimmune diseases led to patient exclusion. The entry originates in a study of Graves' ophthalmopathy and Graves' hyperthyroidism. V lost 2 bases, J lost 1 base, and 8 bases lay in between. In germline, CDR1 is SGHTA, CDR2 FQGNSA. The CDR3 runs 14 residues.

The clonotype originates from a young woman with Graves' ophthalmopathy. The sequencing input was peripheral blood. This chain uses TRBV7-2 with TRBJ1-1, with a tentative D call TRBD1 (6 bases). The CDR3 DNA sequence: TGTGCCAGCAGCTTAAGGACAGAGAACACTGAAGCTTTCTTT. It translates to CASSLRTENTEAFF.